The 6 T cell receptor beta chains in this list originate from one sample, sequenced in a study of blood T cell repertoires in COVID-19. This table comes from immunoSEQ multiplex PCR, and its TCRdb copy is limited to in-frame clones, with some not included. This sample has 150,000 to 200,000 clones, with 80% to 85% found just once. Specimen: peripheral blood. Every receptor here comes from a woman aged 25-40 years with acute or convalescent COVID-19.

The J gene is TRBJ2-5, the V gene TRBV6-2 or TRBV6-3; TRBD2 matches 10 bases. The trim removed 2 bases at V and 0 bases at J, leaving 6 bases unmatched. Germline CDR1 is MNHEY and CDR2 is SVGEGT. This CDR3 has 17 amino acids. The CDR3 spells CASSYPGLAIHQETQYF. For the CDR3, the DNA is TGTGCCAGCAGTTACCCGGGACTAGCGATCCACCAAGAGACCCAGTACTTC.

The chain has TRBV24-1 and TRBJ2-5; 9 bases agree with TRBD2. This CDR3 region has 15 residues. J gave up 3 bases and V 4 bases, and 5 bases lay outside the gene matches. Germline-derived CDR1 and CDR2 are KGHDR and SFDVKD. Here the CDR3 reads CATSDPIAGEETQYF. The CDR3 bases are TGTGCCACCAGTGACCCCATAGCGGGAGAAGAGACCCAGTACTTC.

The chain couples TRBV9 to TRBJ2-6; TRBD1 is a possible D gene (5 bases). The germline V gene has CDR1 SGDLS and CDR2 YYNGEE. V was clipped by 0 bases and J by 0 bases, with 10 bases between them. The CDR3 loop spans 17 amino acids. CDR3 sequence reads: CASSVEGSDSGANVLTF. The CDR3 nucleotides read TGTGCCAGCAGCGTAGAGGGGTCTGACTCTGGGGCCAACGTCCTGACTTTC.

The rearrangement joins TRBV7-8 to TRBJ2-1, with a weak D call TRBD2 (6 bases). The V gene's germline CDR1 is SGHVS and CDR2 FQNEAQ. Trimming removed 1 base at V and 9 bases at J, with 19 bases between. The CDR3 is made up of 16 amino acids. The CDR3: CASSLGTRLVSVEQFF. The CDR3 DNA follows: TGTGCCAGCAGCTTAGGTACAAGACTAGTCAGTGTTGAGCAGTTCTTC. Based on the CDR3 plus reference TRBV7-8 and TRBJ2-1, the full variable domain is GAGVSQSPRYKVAKRGQDVALRCDPISGHVSLFWYQQALGQGPEFLTYFQNEAQLDKSGLPSDRFFAERPEGSVSTLKIQRTQQEDSAVYLCASSLGTRLVSVEQFFGPGTRLTVL.

This clone was picked up one time. The chain is built from TRBV5-1 and TRBJ2-3; no definite D call. Trimming pared 4 bases from V and 2 bases from J, leaving 11 bases between. Germline CDR1 SGHRS, CDR2 YFSETQ. This CDR3 contains 14 residues. The CDR3 sequence: CASSRSSFTDTQYF. Here the CDR3 DNA reads TGCGCCAGCAGCCGGTCATCGTTCACAGATACGCAGTATTTT.

V is TRBV12-3 or TRBV12-4 and J is TRBJ2-7; no definite D call. The CDR3 extends over 13 amino acids. V lost 4 bases and J 4 bases, leaving 11 bases between the germline ends. This chain's CDR3 is CASSSRMAYEQYF. Written as DNA, the CDR3 is TGTGCCAGCAGTTCCCGCATGGCTTACGAGCAGTACTTC.